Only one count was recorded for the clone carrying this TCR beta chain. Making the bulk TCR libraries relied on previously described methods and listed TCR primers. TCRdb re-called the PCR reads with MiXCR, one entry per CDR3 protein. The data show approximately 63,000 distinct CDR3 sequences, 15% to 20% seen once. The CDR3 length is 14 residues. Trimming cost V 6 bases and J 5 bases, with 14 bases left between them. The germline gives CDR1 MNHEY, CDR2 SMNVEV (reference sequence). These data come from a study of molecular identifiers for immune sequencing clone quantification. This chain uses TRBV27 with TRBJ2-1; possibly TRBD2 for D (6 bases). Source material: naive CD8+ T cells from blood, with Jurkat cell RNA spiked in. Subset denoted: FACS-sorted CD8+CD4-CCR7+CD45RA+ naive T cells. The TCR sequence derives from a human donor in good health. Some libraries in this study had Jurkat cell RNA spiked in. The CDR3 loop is CASRPGLENNEQFF. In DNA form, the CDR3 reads TGTGCCAGCAGGCCGGGACTCGAAAACAATGAGCAGTTCTTC.